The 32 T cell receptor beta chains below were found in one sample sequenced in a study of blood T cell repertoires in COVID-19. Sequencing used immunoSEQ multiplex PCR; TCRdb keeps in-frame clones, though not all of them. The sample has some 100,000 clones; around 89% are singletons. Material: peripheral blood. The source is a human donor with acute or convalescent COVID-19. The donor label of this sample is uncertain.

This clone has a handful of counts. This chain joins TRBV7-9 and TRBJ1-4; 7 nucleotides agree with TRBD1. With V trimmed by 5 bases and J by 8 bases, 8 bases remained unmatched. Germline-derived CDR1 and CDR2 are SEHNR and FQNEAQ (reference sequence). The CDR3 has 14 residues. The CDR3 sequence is CASSESGTAEKLFF. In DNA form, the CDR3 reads TGTGCCAGCAGCGAATCCGGGACAGCAGAAAAACTGTTTTTT.

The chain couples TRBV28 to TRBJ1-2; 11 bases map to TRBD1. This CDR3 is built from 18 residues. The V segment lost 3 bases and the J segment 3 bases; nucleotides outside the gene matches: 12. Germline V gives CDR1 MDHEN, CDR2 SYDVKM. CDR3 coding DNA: TGTGCCAGCAGTTTCTGGACAGGGGGCGCTGGGTTAGACTATGGCTACACCTTC. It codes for CASSFWTGGAGLDYGYTF.

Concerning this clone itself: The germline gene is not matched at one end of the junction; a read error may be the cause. CDR3 bases: TGTGCCAGCAGTCAAGCGGGGGCGCGAGCTTTCTTT. Amino acids: CASSQAGARAFF. This chain uses TRBV6-1 with TRBJ1-1; D perhaps matches TRBD1 (6 bases). The CDR3 totals 12 residues. CDR1 is MNHNS, CDR2 SASEGT, per germline.

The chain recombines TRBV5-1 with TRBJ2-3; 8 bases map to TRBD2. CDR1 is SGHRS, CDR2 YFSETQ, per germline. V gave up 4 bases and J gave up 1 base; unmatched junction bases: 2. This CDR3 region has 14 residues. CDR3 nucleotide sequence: TGCGCCAGCAGCCCCGGGGGGGGCACAGATACGCAGTATTTT. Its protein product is CASSPGGGTDTQYF.

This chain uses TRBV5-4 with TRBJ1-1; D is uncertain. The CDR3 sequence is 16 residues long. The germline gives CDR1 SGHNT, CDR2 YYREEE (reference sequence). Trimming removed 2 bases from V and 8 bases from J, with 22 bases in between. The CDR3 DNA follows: TGTGCCAGCAGCTTTTCTTCACAGCCGACTAACAGCGAAGCTTTCTTT. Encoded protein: CASSFSSQPTNSEAFF. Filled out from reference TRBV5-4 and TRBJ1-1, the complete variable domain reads ETGVTQSPTHLIKTRGQQVTLRCSSQSGHNTVSWYQQALGQGPQFIFQYYREEENGRGNFPPRFSGLQFPNYSSELNVNALELDDSALYLCASSFSSQPTNSEAFFGQGTRLTVV.

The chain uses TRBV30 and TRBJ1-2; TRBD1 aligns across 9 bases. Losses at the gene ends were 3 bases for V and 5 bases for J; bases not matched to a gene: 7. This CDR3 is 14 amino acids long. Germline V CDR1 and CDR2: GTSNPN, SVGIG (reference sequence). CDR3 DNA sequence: TGTGCCTGGAGGCACCGGGACAGGGAGTATGGCTACACCTTC. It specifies CAWRHRDREYGYTF.

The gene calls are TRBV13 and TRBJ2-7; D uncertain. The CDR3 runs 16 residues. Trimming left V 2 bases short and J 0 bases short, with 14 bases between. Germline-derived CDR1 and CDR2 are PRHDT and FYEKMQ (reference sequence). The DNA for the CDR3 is TGTGCCAGCAGCTTATGGTACAAGGCGGCCTCCTACGAGCAGTACTTC. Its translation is CASSLWYKAASYEQYF. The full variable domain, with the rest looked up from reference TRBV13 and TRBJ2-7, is AAGVIQSPRHLIKEKRETATLKCYPIPRHDTVYWYQQGPGQDPQFLISFYEKMQSDKGSIPDRFSAQQFSDYHSELNMSSLELGDSALYFCASSLWYKAASYEQYFGPGTRLTVT.

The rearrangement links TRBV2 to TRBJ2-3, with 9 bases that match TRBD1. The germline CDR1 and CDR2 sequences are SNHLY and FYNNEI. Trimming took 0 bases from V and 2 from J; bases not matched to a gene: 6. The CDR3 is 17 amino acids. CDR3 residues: CASSEAITGGDTDTQYF. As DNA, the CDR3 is TGTGCCAGCAGTGAAGCAATCACAGGGGGCGACACAGATACGCAGTATTTT. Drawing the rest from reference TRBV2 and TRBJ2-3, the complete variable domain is EPEVTQTPSHQVTQMGQEVILRCVPISNHLYFYWYRQILGQKVEFLVSFYNNEISEKSEIFDDQFSVERPDGSNFTLKIRSTKLEDSAMYFCASSEAITGGDTDTQYFGPGTRLTVL.

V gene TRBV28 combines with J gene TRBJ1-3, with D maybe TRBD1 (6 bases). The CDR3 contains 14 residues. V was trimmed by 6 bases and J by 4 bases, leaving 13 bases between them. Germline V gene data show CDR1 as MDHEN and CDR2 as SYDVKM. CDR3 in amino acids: CASSIHRAGNTIYF. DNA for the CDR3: TGTGCCAGCAGCATCCACAGGGCCGGAAACACCATATATTTT.

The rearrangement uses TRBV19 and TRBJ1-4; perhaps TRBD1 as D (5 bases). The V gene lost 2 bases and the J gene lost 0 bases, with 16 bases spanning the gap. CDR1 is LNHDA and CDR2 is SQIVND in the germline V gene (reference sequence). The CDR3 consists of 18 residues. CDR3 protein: CASSITDATGATNEKLFF. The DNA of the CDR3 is TGTGCCAGTAGTATAACTGACGCAACAGGCGCAACTAATGAAAAACTGTTTTTT. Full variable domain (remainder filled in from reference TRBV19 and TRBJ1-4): DGGITQSPKYLFRKEGQNVTLSCEQNLNHDAMYWYRQDPGQGLRLIYYSQIVNDFQKGDIAEGYSVSREKKESFPLTVTSAQKNPTAFYLCASSITDATGATNEKLFFGSGTQLSVL.

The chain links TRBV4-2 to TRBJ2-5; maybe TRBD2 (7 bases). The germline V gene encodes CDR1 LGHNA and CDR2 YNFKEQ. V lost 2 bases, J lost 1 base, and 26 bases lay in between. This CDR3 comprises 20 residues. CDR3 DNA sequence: TGTGCCAGCAGCCAAAACGGTCCAGGGGACTACCAACTCTCCCAAGAGACCCAGTACTTC. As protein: CASSQNGPGDYQLSQETQYF.

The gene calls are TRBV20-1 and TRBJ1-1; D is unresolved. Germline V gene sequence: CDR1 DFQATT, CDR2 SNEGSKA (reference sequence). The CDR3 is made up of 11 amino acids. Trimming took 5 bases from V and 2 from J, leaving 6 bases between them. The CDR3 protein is CSAEGNTEAFF. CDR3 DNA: TGCAGTGCTGAGGGAAACACTGAAGCTTTCTTT.

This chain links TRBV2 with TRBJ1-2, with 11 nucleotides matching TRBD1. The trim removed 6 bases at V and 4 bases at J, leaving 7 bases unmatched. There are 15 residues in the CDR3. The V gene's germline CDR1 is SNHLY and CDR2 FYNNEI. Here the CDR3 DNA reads TGTGCCAGCAGAGCCGGACAGGGGGCTATCTATGGCTACACCTTC. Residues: CASRAGQGAIYGYTF.

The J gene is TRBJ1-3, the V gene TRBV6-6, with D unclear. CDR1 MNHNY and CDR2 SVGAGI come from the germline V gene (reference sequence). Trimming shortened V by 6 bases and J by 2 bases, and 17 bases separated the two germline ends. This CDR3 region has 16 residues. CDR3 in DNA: TGTGCCAGCAGCCCTCGTGCCCGGGAGGCTGGAAACACCATATATTTT. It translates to CASSPRAREAGNTIYF.

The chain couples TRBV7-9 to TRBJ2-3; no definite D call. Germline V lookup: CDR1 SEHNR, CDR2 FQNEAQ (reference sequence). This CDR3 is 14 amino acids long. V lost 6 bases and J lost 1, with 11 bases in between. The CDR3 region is CASSEIGGTDTQYF. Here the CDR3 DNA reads TGTGCCAGCAGTGAAATTGGAGGCACAGATACGCAGTATTTT.

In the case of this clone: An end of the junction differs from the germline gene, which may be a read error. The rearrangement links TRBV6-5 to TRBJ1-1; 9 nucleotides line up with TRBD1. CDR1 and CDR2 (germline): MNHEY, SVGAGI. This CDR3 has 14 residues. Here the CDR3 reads CASSRTGVSPAPLF. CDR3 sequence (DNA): TGTGCCAGCAGCCGGACAGGGGTCAGTCCCGCCCCCCTGTTT.

This CDR3 is CASSPRQGLSLYNEQFF. DNA for the CDR3: TGTGCCAGCAGCCCCCGGCAGGGGTTATCCCTCTACAATGAGCAGTTCTTC. V gene TRBV7-7 combines with J gene TRBJ2-1; tentatively, D is TRBD1 (6 bases). This CDR3 region has 17 residues. Trimming took off 5 bases at V and 3 bases at J, with 20 bases between the two ends. Per germline, CDR1 SSHAT and CDR2 FNYEAQ (reference sequence).

CDR3: CAWSDGGTYGYTF. The CDR3 bases are TGTGCCTGGAGTGATGGGGGCACCTATGGCTACACCTTC. The gene calls are TRBV30 and TRBJ1-2, with a weak D call TRBD1 (6 bases). The V end lost 1 base, the J end lost 4 bases, and 10 bases lay between the germline ends. Germline assignment: CDR1 GTSNPN and CDR2 SVGIG (reference sequence). The CDR3 is made up of 13 amino acids.

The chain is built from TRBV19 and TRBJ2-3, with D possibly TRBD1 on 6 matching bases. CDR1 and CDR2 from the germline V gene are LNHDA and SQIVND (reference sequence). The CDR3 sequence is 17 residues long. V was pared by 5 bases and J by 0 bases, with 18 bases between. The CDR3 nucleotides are TGTGCCAGTAGTGCCAGGGGAGACGGAACTAGCACAGATACGCAGTATTTT. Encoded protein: CASSARGDGTSTDTQYF.

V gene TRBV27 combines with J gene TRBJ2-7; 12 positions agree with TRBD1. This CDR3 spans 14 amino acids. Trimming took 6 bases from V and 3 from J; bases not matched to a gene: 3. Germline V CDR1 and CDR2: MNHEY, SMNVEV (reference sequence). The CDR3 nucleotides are TGTGCCAGCAGCCGGGACAGGGGGCGCTACGAGCAGTACTTC. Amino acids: CASSRDRGRYEQYF.

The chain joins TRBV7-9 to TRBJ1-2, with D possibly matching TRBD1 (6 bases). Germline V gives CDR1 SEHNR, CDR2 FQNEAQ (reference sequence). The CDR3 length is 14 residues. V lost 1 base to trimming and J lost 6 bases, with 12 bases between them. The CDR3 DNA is TGTGCCAGCAGCTTAGGGAACAGGGCTGATGGCTACACCTTC. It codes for CASSLGNRADGYTF.

CDR3 amino acids: CASSLVIGAGVTQYF. In DNA, the CDR3 is TGTGCCAGCAGCTTAGTAATCGGGGCAGGGGTTACGCAGTATTTT. This sequence joins TRBV7-2 and TRBJ2-3, with D perhaps matching TRBD1 (6 bases). Between the trimmed V and J ends, which lost 1 base and 8 bases, there was a span of 16 bases. Germline CDR1 reads SGHTA; CDR2 reads FQGNSA. CDR3 size: 15 residues.

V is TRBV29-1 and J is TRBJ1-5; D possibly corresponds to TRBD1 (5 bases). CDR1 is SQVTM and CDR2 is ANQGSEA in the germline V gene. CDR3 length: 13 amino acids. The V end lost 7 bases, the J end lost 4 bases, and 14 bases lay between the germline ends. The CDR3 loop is CSASGGTNQPQHF. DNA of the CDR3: TGCAGCGCCTCGGGGGGGACTAATCAGCCCCAGCATTTT.

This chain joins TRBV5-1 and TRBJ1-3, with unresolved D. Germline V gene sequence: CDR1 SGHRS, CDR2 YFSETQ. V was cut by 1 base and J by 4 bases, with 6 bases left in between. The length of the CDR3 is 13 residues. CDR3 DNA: TGCGCCAGCAGCTTGTACTCGGGAAACACCATATATTTT. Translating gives CASSLYSGNTIYF.

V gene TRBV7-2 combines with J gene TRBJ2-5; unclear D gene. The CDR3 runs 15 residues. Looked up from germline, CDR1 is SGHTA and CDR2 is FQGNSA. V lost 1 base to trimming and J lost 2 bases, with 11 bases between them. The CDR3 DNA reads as TGTGCCAGCAGCTTAGTTTCCCACTCGCAAGAGACCCAGTACTTC. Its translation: CASSLVSHSQETQYF.

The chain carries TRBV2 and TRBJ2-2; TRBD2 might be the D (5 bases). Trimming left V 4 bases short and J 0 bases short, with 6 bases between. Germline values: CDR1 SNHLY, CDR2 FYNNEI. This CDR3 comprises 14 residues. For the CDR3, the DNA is TGTGCCAGCAGTGTGGGAGCGAACACCGGGGAGCTGTTTTTT. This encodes CASSVGANTGELFF.

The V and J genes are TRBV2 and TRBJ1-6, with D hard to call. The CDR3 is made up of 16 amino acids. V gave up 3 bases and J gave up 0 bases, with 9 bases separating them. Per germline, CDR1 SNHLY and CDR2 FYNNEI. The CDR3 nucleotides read TGTGCCAGCAGTGAGGGAGGGAGCTCCTATAATTCACCCCTCCACTTT. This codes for CASSEGGSSYNSPLHF.

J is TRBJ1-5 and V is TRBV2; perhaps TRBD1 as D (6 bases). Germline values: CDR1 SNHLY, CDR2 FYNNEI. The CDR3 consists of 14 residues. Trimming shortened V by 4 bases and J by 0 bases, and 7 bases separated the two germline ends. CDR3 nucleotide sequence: TGTGCCAGCAGTGCGGACAGTAGCAATCAGCCCCAGCATTTT. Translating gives CASSADSSNQPQHF.

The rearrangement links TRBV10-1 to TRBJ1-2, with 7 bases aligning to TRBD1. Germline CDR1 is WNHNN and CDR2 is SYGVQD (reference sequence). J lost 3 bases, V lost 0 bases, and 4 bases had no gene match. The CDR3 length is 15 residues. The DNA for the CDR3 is TGCGCCAGCAGTGAGTCGATGGACAGGTACTATGGCTACACCTTC. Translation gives CASSESMDRYYGYTF.

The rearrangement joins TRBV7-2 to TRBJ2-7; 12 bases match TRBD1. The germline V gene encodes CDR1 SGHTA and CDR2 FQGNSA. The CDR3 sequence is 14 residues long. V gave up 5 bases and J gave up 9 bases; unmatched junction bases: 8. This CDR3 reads CASSPGTGGVSQYF. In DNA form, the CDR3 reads TGTGCCAGCAGCCCCGGGACAGGGGGCGTCTCGCAGTACTTC.

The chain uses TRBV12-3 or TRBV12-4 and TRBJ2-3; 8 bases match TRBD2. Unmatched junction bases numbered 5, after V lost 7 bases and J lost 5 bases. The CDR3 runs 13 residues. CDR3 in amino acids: CASIQSGGDTQYF. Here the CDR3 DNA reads TGTGCCAGCATCCAGAGCGGGGGAGATACGCAGTATTTT.

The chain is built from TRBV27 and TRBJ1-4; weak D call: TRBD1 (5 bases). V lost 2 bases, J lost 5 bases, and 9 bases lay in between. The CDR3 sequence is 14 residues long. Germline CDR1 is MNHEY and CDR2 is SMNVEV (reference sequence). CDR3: CASSLKRGNEKLFF. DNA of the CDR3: TGTGCCAGCAGTTTAAAAAGGGGAAATGAAAAACTGTTTTTT.